This section outlines one TCR beta chain sequence together with its context. Its specificity is not known. The PCR contained 60 Vbeta and 13 Jbeta primers. The protocol was immunoSEQ multiplex PCR, while the TCRdb copy is restricted to in-frame clones and leaves out a portion. The table lists some 120,000 clones, over 70% of them singletons. This entry belongs to a study of cytomegalovirus exposure and HLA in healthy donors. On the study more broadly: Early release data held 75 million to 90 million unique TCRs from HLA-typed donors. Findings of the study overall: A missense variant in DCLRE1C was later tied to TCR beta V- and J-gene trimming. There were a few CMV-associated chains whose specificity for CMV antigens was confirmed in vitro.

This CDR3 has 16 residues. V dropped 3 bases and J dropped 2; count of bases not matched to a gene: 10. Germline loops: CDR1 MGHRA, CDR2 YSYEKL. This TCR was sampled from a woman in her late teens or twenties in good health and CMV-seronegative. The chain couples TRBV4-1 to TRBJ2-7; 7 positions match TRBD1. The sequencing input was PBMCs. The CDR3: CASSHRRTGGTYEQYF. The CDR3, as DNA: TGCGCCAGCAGCCATCGACGGACAGGCGGTACCTACGAGCAGTACTTC.